Listed here are 16 T cell receptor beta chains from one sample, sequenced in a study of molecular identifiers for immune sequencing clone quantification (dated by TCRdb to the late 2010s). The protocol used for the library was PCR. For sequencing, an Illumina HiSeq 4000 was employed. TCRdb reprocessing: public reads trimmed at Q25 with fastp, clones called with MiXCR, in-frame beta chains kept. CDR3 protein duplicates are merged, each entry listing the most common genes and DNA. The sample yields about 68,000 distinct CDR3 sequences; approximately 18% were counted once. Approximately 1.5% of the sample is held by the ten biggest clonotypes. Sequenced input: naive CD8+ T cells from blood, with Jurkat cell RNA spiked in. According to the study, the label for this sample's cell subset or site signals: FACS-sorted CD8+CD4-CCR7+CD45RA+ naive T cells. The receptors derive from a human donor in good health. Some libraries in this study had Jurkat cell RNA spiked in.

This clonotype was found a few times. V is TRBV27 and J is TRBJ1-5; D call uncertain. V lost 4 bases, J lost 0 bases, and 7 bases lay in between. Germline V lookup: CDR1 MNHEY, CDR2 SMNVEV (reference sequence). This CDR3 contains 14 residues. Here the CDR3 reads CASSSDDSNQPQHF. The DNA for the CDR3 is TGTGCCAGCAGTTCCGACGATAGCAATCAGCCCCAGCATTTT.

This clonotype was found a few times. The junction shows a germline mismatch at one end, possibly a read error. The chain joins TRBV5-1 to TRBJ2-7; TRBD1 matches 8 bases. Germline V gene data show CDR1 as SGHRS and CDR2 as YFSETQ. The CDR3 has 12 residues. In DNA form, the CDR3 reads TGCGCCAGCAGCTTGGGTAATATGGACAGGGTTTTC. Protein: CASSLGNMDRVF.

There are many counts of this clonotype. V and J are TRBV12-3 or TRBV12-4 and TRBJ1-6; 7 nucleotides match TRBD1. The V and J ends lost 7 bases and 8 bases, in that order; junction bases with no gene match: 11. The CDR3 covers 15 residues. CDR3 region: CASTFRGGQHSPLHF. The CDR3 nucleotides are TGTGCCAGCACTTTCAGGGGGGGGCAACATTCACCCCTCCACTTT.

The chain uses TRBV2 and TRBJ2-1; 8 bases fit TRBD2. CDR3 size: 13 residues. The J segment lost 1 base and the V segment lost 8 bases, leaving 1 base of the junction unmatched. CDR1 is SNHLY, CDR2 FYNNEI, per germline. The chain's CDR3 is CASRLASYNEQFF. DNA for the CDR3: TGTGCCAGCCGACTAGCGTCCTACAATGAGCAGTTCTTC. The complete variable domain, with remaining parts taken from reference TRBV2 and TRBJ2-1, reads EPEVTQTPSHQVTQMGQEVILRCVPISNHLYFYWYRQILGQKVEFLVSFYNNEISEKSEIFDDQFSVERPDGSNFTLKIRSTKLEDSAMYFCASRLASYNEQFFGPGTRLTVL.

Comments on this clonotype: At one end the junction does not follow the germline gene, possibly because of a read error. This chain connects TRBV4-1 to TRBJ2-7; no firm D call. The CDR3 length is 15 residues. Germline V gene data show CDR1 as MGHRA and CDR2 as YSYEKL. Written as DNA, the CDR3 is TGCGCCAGCAGCCAAGTTGAGTTGGGAACCTACGAGCAGTGCTTC. Translation gives CASSQVELGTYEQCF.

This clonotype was found a few times. This chain links TRBV2 with TRBJ2-7; TRBD2 might be the D (5 bases). The V end lost 9 bases, the J end lost 3 bases, and 12 bases lay between the germline ends. The CDR3 has 12 amino acids. CDR1 and CDR2 (germline): SNHLY, FYNNEI. CDR3 residues: CARRDEGYEQYF. DNA of the CDR3: TGTGCCAGACGAGACGAGGGCTACGAGCAGTACTTC.

The table lists this clonotype with many counts. Here the CDR3 DNA reads TGTGCCATCAGTGACCTTTTGACTCCGGGGGGCACAGATACGCAGTATTTT. Protein: CAISDLLTPGGTDTQYF. The V gene is TRBV10-3, the J gene TRBJ2-3; D might be TRBD2 (6 bases). The length of the CDR3 is 17 residues. Germline V gene lookup returns CDR1 ENHRY and CDR2 SYGVKD. The V end was cut by 3 bases, the J end by 1 base, with 17 bases between.

In this sample, this clonotype turned up many times. This sequence joins TRBV7-9 and TRBJ1-1; D uncertain. Trimming removed 11 bases from V and 0 bases from J, with 13 bases in between. The V gene's germline CDR1 is SEHNR and CDR2 FQNEAQ (reference sequence). The CDR3 is 13 residues long. As DNA, the CDR3 is TGTGCCGGACGGGGTGCCATGAACACTGAAGCTTTCTTT. Protein sequence: CAGRGAMNTEAFF.

This clonotype has a handful of counts. A junction boundary mismatches the germline segment, possibly from a read error. The CDR3 spells CASSWDSPVDTQYF. CDR3 in DNA: TGTGCCAGCAGCTGGGACAGCCCGGTCGATACGCAGTATTTT. This sequence joins TRBV5-3 and TRBJ2-3; 7 bases fit TRBD1. TRBV5-3 is designated an ORF whose function remains uncertain. The CDR3 is 14 amino acids.

The J gene is TRBJ2-5, the V gene TRBV13, with D maybe TRBD1 (5 bases). The V end lost 5 bases, the J end lost 2 bases, and 15 bases lay between the germline ends. CDR1 and CDR2 from the germline V gene are PRHDT and FYEKMQ (reference sequence). The length of the CDR3 is 15 residues. This chain's CDR3 is CASSPPRARQETQYF. The CDR3 region has the DNA TGTGCCAGCAGCCCCCCCAGGGCCAGGCAAGAGACCCAGTACTTC.

For this clonotype: A much larger clone is a single base away; this may be a read error. The conserved phenylalanine or tryptophan is not found at the CDR3 terminus, so this likely reflects a read error. The chain combines TRBV7-9 with TRBJ2-1; D assignment may be TRBD1 or TRBD2 (5 bases each). V lost 6 bases to trimming and J lost 2 bases, with 11 bases between them. Germline CDR1 reads SEHNR; CDR2 reads FQNEAQ (reference sequence). The CDR3 is made up of 14 amino acids. The CDR3 DNA is TGTGCCAGCAGTTGGGGGACGACCTACAATGAGCAGTTCTCC. Protein product: CASSWGTTYNEQFS.

In regard to this clonotype: A much larger clone lies a single base off, so this may be a read error. The CDR3 coding sequence is TGTGCCGGAGGGACCCCGGACTACGAGCAGTGCTTC. Protein sequence: CAGGTPDYEQCF. The V gene is TRBV7-9, the J gene TRBJ2-7; D is perhaps TRBD2 (6 bases). This CDR3 spans 12 amino acids. Germline V gives CDR1 SEHNR, CDR2 FQNEAQ (reference sequence).

This clonotype has a count of ten or more. The V call is TRBV2, the J call TRBJ2-3; 7 nucleotides agree with TRBD1. Germline assignment: CDR1 SNHLY and CDR2 FYNNEI. The CDR3 covers 18 residues. V shed 2 bases and J 2 bases; nucleotides not matched to a gene: 13. CDR3 bases: TGTGCCAGCAGTGAACTACAGGGGTCCGGCGGGCCCACAGATACGCAGTATTTT. Its translation is CASSELQGSGGPTDTQYF.

This clonotype was detected only a few times. The CDR3 DNA reads TGTGCCAGTAGTGCAACCCGACTGGCCAGGGGAGAGCAGTACTTC. Its protein product is CASSATRLARGEQYF. The gene calls are TRBV19 and TRBJ2-7; possible D gene TRBD1, 6 bases. The length of the CDR3 is 15 residues. V lost 5 bases, J lost 7 bases, and 21 bases lay in between. Germline V gene data show CDR1 as LNHDA and CDR2 as SQIVND (reference sequence).

This clonotype was observed a handful of times. The J gene is TRBJ2-7, the V gene TRBV6-2 or TRBV6-3; a weak D match, TRBD1 (5 bases). Germline CDR1 and CDR2: MNHEY and SVGEGT. Trimming cost V 7 bases and J 1 base, with 23 bases left between them. This CDR3 is built from 17 residues. The CDR3 spells CASTTSRLAGISYEQYF. The DNA of the CDR3 is TGTGCCAGCACCACCTCCCGGTTGGCAGGGATTTCCTACGAGCAGTACTTC.

Details on this clonotype: This may stem from a read error, because a much larger clone lies one nucleotide away. V and J are TRBV20-1 and TRBJ2-1, with a tentative D call TRBD2 (5 bases). The V end lost 5 bases, the J end lost 1 base, and 15 bases lay between the germline ends. Germline V gene lookup returns CDR1 DFQATT and CDR2 SNEGSKA (reference sequence). CDR3 size: 15 residues. Written as DNA, the CDR3 is TGCAGTGCTGGACTGCTTGGCTTGTCCTACAATGAGCAGTTCTTC. Translated: CSAGLLGLSYNEQFF.